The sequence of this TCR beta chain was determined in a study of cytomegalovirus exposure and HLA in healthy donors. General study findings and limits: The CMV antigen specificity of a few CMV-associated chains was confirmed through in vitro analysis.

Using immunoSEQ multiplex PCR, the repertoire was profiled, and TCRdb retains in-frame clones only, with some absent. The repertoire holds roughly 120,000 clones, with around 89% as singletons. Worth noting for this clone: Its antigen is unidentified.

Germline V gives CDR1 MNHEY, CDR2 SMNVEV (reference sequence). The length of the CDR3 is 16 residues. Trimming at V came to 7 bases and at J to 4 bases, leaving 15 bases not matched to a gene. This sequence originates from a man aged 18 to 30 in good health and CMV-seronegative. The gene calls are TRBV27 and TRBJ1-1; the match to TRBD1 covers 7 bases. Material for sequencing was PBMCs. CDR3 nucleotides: TGTGCCAGCACCCTAACAGGGGTAGGAACGGGCACTGAAGCTTTCTTT. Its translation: CASTLTGVGTGTEAFF.